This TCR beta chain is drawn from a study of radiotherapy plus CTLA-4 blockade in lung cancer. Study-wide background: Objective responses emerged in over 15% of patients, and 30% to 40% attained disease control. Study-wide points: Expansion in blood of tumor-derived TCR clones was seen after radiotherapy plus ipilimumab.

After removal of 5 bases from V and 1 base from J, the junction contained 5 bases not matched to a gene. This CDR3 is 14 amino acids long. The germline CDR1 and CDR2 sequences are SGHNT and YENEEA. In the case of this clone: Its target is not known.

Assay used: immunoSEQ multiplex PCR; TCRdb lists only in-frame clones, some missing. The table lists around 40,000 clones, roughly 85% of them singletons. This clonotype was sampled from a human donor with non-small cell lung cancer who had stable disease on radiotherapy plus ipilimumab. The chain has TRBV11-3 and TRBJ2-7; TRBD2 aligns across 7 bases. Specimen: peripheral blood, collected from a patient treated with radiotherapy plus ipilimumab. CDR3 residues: CASSPGGLSYEQYF. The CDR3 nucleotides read TGTGCCAGCAGCCCCGGGGGGTTATCCTACGAGCAGTACTTC.